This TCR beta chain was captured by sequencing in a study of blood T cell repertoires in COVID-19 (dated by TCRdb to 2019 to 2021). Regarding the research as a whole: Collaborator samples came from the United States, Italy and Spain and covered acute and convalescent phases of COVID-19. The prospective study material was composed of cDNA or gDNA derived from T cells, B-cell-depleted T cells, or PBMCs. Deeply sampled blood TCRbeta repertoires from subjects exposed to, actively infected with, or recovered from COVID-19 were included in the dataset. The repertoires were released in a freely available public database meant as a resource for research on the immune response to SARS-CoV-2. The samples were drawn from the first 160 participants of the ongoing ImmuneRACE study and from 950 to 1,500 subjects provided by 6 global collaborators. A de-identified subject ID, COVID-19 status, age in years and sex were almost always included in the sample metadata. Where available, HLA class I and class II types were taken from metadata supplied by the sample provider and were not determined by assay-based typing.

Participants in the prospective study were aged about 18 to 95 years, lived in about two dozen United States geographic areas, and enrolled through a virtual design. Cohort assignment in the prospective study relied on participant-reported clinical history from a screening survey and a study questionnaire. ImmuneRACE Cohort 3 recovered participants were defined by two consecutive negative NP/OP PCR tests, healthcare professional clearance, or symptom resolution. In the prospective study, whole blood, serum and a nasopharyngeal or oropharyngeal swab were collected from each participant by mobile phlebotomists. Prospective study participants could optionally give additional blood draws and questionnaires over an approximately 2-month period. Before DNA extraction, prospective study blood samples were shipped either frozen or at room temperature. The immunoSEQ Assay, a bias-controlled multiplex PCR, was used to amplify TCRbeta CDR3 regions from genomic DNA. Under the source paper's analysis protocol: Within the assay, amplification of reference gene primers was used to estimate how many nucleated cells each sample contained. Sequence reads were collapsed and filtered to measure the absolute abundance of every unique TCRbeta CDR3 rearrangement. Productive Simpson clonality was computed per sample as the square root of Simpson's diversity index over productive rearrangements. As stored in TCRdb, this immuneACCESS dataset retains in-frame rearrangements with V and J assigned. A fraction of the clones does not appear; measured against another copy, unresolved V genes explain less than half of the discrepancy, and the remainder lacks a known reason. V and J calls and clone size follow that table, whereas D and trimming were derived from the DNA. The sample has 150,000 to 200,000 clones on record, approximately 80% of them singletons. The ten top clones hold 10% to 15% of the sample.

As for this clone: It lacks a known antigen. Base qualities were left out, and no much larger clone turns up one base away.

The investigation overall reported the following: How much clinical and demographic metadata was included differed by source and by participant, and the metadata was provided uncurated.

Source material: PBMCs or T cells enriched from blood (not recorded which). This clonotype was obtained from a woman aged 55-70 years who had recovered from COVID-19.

The CDR3: CASSQPSRETDTQYF. The sequenced DNA: TGTGCCAGCAGCCAGCCGTCGAGGGAGACAGATACGCAGTATTTT. Recombination connected TRBV14 to TRBJ2-3; TRBD2 is a possible D gene, resting on 5 matching bases. Per the germline V gene, SGHDN is the CDR1 and FVKESK is the CDR2. The CDR3 spans 15 residues, from the cysteine through the phenylalanine. Here the CDR3 DNA is all that survives: 45 bases in frame from base 1. Trimming removed 3 bases from V and 3 bases from J, leaving 13 bases between the germline ends.